Here is one T cell receptor beta chain with its context. The data originate from a study of sequential checkpoint blockade in melanoma. Overall study context: First-line arms were nivolumab then ipilimumab, or the reverse, randomized 1:1.

Profiled with immunoSEQ multiplex PCR; TCRdb holds only in-frame clones, not every one. The table records 34,000 or so clones, approximately 86% of them present only once. Treatment of the sample: randomized to nivolumab then ipilimumab (arm A) or the reverse (arm B). Live CD3+CD8+ CD19− CD56− cells were sorted from PBMCs. Trimming took off 1 base at V and 0 bases at J, with 10 bases between the two ends. The germline CDR1 and CDR2 sequences are SGHRS and YFSETQ. This CDR3 region has 15 residues. This receptor was obtained from a human donor with melanoma. The chain joins TRBV5-1 to TRBJ1-1; D not certain. Sequenced here: CD8+ T cells sorted from blood (inferred from file names), sampled from a patient given nivolumab and ipilimumab in sequence. CDR3 region: CASSLTRVMNTEAFF. The CDR3 DNA reads as TGCGCCAGCAGCTTGACTCGGGTAATGAACACTGAAGCTTTCTTT.